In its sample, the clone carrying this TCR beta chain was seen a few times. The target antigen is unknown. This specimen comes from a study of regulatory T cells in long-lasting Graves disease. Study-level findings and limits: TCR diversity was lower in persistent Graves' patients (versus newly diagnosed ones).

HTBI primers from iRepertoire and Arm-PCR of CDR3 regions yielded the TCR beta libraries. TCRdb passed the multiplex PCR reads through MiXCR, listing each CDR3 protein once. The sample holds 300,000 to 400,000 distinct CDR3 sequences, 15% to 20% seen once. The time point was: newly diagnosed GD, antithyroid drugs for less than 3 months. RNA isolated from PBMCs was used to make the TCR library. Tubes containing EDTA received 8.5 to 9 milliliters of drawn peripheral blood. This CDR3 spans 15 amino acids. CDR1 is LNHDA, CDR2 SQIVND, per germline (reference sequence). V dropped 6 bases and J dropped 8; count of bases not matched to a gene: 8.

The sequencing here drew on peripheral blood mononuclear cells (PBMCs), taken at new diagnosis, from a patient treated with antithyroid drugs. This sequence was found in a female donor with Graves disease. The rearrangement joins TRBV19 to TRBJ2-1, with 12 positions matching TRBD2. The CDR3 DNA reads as TGTGCCAGTAGACCTAGCGGGAGGGCTCTATATGAGCAGTTCTTC. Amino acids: CASRPSGRALYEQFF.